This T cell receptor beta chain was recovered during a study of blood T cell repertoires in COVID-19. Study information: The study drew acute and convalescent COVID-19 samples from the United States, Italy and Spain. T cells, B-cell-depleted T cells, or PBMCs supplied cDNA or gDNA.

Authors' methods: Amplification of reference gene primers was used by the study to estimate nucleated cell counts. Using immunoSEQ multiplex PCR, the repertoire was profiled, and TCRdb retains in-frame clones only, with some absent. That table is the source of V, J and clone size, and D and trimming were worked out from the DNA. The sample has about 220,000 clones, 75% to 90% seen once. V lost 2 bases to trimming and J lost 0 bases; unmatched junction nucleotides: 6. The CDR3 runs to 18 residues. Germline CDR1 is SGHTA and CDR2 is FQGNSA. The sample consisted of peripheral blood. V is TRBV7-2 and J is TRBJ2-6; 8 positions agree with TRBD1. The receptor's source is a human donor in a cohort sampled during active COVID-19. The CDR3 DNA reads as TGTGCCAGCAGCTTAAGGGGACAGGCCCTCTCTGGGGCCAACGTCCTGACTTTC. Its translation: CASSLRGQALSGANVLTF.